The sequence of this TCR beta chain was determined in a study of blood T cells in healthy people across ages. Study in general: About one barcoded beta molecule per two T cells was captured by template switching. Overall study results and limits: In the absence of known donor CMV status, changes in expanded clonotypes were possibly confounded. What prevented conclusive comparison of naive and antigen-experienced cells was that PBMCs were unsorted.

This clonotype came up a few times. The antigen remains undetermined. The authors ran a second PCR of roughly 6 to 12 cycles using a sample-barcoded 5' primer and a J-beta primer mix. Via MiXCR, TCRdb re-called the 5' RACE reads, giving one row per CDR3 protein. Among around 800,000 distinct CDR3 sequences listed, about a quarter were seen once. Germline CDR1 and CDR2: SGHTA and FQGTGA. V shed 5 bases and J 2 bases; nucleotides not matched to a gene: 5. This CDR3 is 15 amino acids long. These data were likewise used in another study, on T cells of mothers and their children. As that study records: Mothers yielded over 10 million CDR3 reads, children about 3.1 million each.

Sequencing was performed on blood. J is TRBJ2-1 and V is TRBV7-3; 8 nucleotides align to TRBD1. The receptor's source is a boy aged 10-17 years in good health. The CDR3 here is CASSRDRGPYNEQFF. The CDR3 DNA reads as TGTGCCAGCAGCCGCGACAGGGGCCCCTACAATGAGCAGTTCTTC.